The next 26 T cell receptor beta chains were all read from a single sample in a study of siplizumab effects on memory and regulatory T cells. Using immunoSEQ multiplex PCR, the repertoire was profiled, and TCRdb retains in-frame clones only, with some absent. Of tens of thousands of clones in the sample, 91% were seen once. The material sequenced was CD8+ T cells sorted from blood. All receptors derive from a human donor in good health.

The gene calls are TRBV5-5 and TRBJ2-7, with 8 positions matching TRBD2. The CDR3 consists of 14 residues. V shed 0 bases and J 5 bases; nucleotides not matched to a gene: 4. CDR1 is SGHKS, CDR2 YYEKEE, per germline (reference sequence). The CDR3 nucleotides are TGTGCCAGCAGCTTGGAGGGGACTAGGGACGAGCAGTACTTC. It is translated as CASSLEGTRDEQYF.

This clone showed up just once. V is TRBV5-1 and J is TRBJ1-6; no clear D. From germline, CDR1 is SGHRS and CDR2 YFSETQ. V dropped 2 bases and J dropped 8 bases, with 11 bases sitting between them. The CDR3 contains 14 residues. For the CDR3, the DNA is TGCGCCAGCAGCTTTTGGGGTGGGGATTCACCCCTCCACTTT. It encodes CASSFWGGDSPLHF.

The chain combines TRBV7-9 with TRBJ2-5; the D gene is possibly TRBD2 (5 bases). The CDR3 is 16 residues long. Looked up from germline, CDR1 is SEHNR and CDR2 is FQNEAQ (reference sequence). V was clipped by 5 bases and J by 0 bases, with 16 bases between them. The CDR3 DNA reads TGTGCCAGCAGCCCTACATTCCTAGCAAACCAAGAGACCCAGTACTTC. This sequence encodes CASSPTFLANQETQYF.

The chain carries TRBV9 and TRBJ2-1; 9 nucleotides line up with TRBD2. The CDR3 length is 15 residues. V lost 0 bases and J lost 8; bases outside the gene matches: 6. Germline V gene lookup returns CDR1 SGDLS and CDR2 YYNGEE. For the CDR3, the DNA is TGTGCCAGCAGCGTAGATGATAGCGGGGGCTATGAGCAGTTCTTC. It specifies CASSVDDSGGYEQFF.

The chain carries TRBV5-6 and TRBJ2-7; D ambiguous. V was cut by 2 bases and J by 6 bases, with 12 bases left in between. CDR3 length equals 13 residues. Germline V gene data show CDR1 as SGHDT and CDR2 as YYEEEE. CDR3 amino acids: CASSLTITLEQYF. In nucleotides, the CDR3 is TGTGCCAGCAGCTTAACCATCACACTCGAGCAGTACTTC.

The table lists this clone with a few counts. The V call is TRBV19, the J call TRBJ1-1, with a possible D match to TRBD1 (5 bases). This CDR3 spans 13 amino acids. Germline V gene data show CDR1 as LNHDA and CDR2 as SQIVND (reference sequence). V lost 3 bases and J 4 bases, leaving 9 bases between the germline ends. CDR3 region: CASSIDGATEAFF. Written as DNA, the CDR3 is TGTGCCAGTAGTATCGATGGGGCCACTGAAGCTTTCTTT.

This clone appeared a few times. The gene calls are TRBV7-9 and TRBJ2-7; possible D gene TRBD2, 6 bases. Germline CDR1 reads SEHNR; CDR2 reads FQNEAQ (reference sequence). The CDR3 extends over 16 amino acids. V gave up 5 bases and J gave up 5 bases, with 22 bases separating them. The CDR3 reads CASSLSPGGGGHEQYF. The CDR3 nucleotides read TGTGCCAGCAGCCTCTCACCCGGTGGAGGAGGGCACGAGCAGTACTTC.

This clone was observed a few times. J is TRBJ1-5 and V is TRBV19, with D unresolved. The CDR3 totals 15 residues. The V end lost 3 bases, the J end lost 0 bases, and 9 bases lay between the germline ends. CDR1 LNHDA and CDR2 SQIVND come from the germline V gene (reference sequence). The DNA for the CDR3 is TGTGCCAGTAGTATTAGGGCAGTTAGCAATCAGCCCCAGCATTTT. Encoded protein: CASSIRAVSNQPQHF.

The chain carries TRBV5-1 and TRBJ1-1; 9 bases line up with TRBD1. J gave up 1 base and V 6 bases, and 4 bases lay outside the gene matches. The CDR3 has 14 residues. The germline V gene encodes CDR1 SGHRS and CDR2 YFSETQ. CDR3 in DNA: TGCGCCAGCACTTGGGACAGGGCGAACACTGAAGCTTTCTTT. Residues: CASTWDRANTEAFF.

The CDR3 DNA sequence: TGTGCCAGCAGCGTAGAAGGGAATAGTGAAAAACTGTTTTTT. Its protein product is CASSVEGNSEKLFF. The chain carries TRBV9 and TRBJ1-4; D not resolved. V lost 0 bases and J 7 bases, leaving 10 bases between the germline ends. The CDR3 has 14 residues. CDR1 is SGDLS and CDR2 is YYNGEE in the germline V gene. Full variable domain (missing parts from reference TRBV9 and TRBJ1-4): DSGVTQTPKHLITATGQRVTLRCSPRSGDLSVYWYQQSLDQGLQFLIQYYNGEERAKGNILERFSAQQFPDLHSELNLSSLELGDSALYFCASSVEGNSEKLFFGSGTQLSVL.

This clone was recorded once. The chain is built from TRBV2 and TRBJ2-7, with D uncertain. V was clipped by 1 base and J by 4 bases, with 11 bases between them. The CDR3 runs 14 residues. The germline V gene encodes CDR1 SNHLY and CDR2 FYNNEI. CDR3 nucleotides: TGTGCCAGCAGTGAAGGGCGGAGTGAGTACGAGCAGTACTTC. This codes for CASSEGRSEYEQYF.

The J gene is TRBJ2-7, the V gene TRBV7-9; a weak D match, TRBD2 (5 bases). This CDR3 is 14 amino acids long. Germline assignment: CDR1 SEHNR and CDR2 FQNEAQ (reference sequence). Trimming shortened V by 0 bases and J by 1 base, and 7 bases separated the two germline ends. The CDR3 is CASSLAKRSYEQYF. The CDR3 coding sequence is TGTGCCAGCAGCTTAGCTAAGCGGTCCTACGAGCAGTACTTC.

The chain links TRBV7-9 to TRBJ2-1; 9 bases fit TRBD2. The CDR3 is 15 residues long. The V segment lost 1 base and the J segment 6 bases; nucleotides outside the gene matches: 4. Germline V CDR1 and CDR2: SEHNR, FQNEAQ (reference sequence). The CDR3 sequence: CASSLVSGGFNEQFF. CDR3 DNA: TGTGCCAGCAGCTTAGTCAGCGGGGGGTTCAATGAGCAGTTCTTC. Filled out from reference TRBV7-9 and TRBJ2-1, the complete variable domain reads DTGVSQNPRHKITKRGQNVTFRCDPISEHNRLYWYRQTLGQGPEFLTYFQNEAQLEKSRLLSDRFSAERPKGSFSTLEIQRTEQGDSAMYLCASSLVSGGFNEQFFGPGTRLTVL.

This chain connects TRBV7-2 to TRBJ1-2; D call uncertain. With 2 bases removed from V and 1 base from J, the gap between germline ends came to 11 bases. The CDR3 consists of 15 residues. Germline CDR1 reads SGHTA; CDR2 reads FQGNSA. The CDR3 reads CASSLIGSSNYGYTF. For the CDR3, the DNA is TGTGCCAGCAGCTTAATCGGCAGCAGTAACTATGGCTACACCTTC.

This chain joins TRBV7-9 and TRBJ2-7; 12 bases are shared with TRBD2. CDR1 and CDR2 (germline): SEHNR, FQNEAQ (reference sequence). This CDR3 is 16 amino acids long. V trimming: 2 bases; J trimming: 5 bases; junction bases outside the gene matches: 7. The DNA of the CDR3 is TGTGCCAGCAGCTTATGGTCACTAGCGGGAGGCCACGAGCAGTACTTC. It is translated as CASSLWSLAGGHEQYF. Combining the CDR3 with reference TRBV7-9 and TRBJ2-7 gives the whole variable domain DTGVSQNPRHKITKRGQNVTFRCDPISEHNRLYWYRQTLGQGPEFLTYFQNEAQLEKSRLLSDRFSAERPKGSFSTLEIQRTEQGDSAMYLCASSLWSLAGGHEQYFGPGTRLTVT.

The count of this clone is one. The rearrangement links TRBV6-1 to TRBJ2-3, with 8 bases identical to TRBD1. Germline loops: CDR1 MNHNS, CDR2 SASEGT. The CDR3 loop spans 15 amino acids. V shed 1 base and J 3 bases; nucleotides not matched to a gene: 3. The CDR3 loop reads CASSEVTGATDTQYF. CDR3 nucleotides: TGTGCCAGCAGTGAAGTGACAGGGGCTACAGATACGCAGTATTTT.

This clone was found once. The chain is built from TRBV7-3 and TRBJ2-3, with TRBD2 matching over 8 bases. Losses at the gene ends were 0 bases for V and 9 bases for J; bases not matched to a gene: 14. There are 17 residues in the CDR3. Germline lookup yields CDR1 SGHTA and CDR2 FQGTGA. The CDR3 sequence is CASSLTPSSGSKWTQYF. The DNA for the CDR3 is TGTGCCAGCAGCTTAACCCCGAGCAGCGGGAGTAAATGGACGCAGTATTTT.

CDR3 amino acids: CASSYRATGMNTEAFF. As DNA, the CDR3 is TGTGCCAGCAGTTACAGGGCGACAGGGATGAACACTGAAGCTTTCTTT. This chain connects TRBV6-5 to TRBJ1-1; 7 bases match TRBD1. Losses at the gene ends were 2 bases for V and 0 bases for J; bases not matched to a gene: 6. The CDR3 sequence is 16 residues long. Germline lookup yields CDR1 MNHEY and CDR2 SVGAGI.

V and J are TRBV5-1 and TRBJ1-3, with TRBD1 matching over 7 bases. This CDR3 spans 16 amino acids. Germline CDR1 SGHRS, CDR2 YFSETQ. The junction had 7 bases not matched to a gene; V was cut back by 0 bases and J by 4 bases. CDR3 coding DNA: TGCGCCAGCAGCTTGGATCAACAGGGGACCGGAAACACCATATATTTT. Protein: CASSLDQQGTGNTIYF.

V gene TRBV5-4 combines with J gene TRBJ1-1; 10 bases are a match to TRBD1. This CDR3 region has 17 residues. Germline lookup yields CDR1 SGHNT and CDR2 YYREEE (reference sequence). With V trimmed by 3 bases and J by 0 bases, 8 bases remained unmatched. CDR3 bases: TGTGCCAGCAGCTCGCCCGGACAGGGGGATGTGAACACTGAAGCTTTCTTT. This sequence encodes CASSSPGQGDVNTEAFF.

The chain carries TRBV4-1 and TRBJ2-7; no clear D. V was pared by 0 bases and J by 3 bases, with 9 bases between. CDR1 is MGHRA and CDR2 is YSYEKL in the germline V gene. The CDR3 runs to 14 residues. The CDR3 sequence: CASSQEANYYEQYF. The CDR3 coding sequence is TGCGCCAGCAGCCAAGAAGCTAACTACTACGAGCAGTACTTC.

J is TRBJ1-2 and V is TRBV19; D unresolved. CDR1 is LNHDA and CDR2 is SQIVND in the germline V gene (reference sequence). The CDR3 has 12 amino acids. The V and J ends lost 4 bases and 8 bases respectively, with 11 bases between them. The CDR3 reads CASSTGMLGYTF. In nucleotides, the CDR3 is TGTGCCAGTAGTACTGGTATGTTAGGCTACACCTTC.

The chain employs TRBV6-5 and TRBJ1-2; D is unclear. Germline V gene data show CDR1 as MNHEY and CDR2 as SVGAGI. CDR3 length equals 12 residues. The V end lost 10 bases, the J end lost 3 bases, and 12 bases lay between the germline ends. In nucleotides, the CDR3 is TGTGCCATCCTCGAGGGTGACTATGGCTACACCTTC. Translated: CAILEGDYGYTF.

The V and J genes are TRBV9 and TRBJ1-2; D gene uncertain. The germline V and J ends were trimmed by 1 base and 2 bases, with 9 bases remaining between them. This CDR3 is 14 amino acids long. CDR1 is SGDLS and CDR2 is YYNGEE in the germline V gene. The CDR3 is CASSVIPGNYGYTF. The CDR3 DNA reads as TGTGCCAGCAGCGTAATCCCGGGCAACTATGGCTACACCTTC.

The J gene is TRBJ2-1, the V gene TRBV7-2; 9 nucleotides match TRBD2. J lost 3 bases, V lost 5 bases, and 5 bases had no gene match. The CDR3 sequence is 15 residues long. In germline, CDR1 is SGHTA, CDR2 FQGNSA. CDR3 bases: TGTGCCAGCAGCCCCTCTAGCGGGGACTACAATGAGCAGTTCTTC. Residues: CASSPSSGDYNEQFF.

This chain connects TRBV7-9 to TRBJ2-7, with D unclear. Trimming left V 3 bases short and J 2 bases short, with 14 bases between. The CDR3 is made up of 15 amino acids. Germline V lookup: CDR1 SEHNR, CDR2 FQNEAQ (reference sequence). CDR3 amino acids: CASSFSGSQAYEQYF. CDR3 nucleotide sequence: TGTGCCAGCAGCTTTTCCGGGTCCCAAGCCTACGAGCAGTACTTC. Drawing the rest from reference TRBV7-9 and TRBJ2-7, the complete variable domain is DTGVSQNPRHKITKRGQNVTFRCDPISEHNRLYWYRQTLGQGPEFLTYFQNEAQLEKSRLLSDRFSAERPKGSFSTLEIQRTEQGDSAMYLCASSFSGSQAYEQYFGPGTRLTVT.